This T cell receptor (beta chain) originates from a study of T-cell reconstitution after alpha-beta-depleted transplantation in children. V was pared by 1 base and J by 3 bases, with 8 bases between. The V gene's germline CDR1 is SGHDN and CDR2 FVKESK. This CDR3 is 14 amino acids long. On this clonotype itself: The antigen is unknown.

Study results and limitations: Reportedly, alpha-beta T cells present about two months post-transplant originated from several hundred expanded clones of graft origin.

A library of TCRbeta sequences, prepared with unique molecular identifiers, was generated. TCRdb independently ran MiXCR on the PCR reads; one entry per CDR3 protein. The table lists around 700,000 distinct CDR3 sequences, about 12% of them singletons. The chain uses TRBV14 and TRBJ2-3; no firm D call. This receptor was obtained from a girl aged 2 to 10 with congenital amegakaryocytic thrombocytopenia, due to receive a stem cell transplant. The sample consisted of PBMCs, taken before TCRalphabeta/CD19-depleted stem cell transplant. The CDR3 loop reads CASSQGGFTDTQYF. In DNA form, the CDR3 reads TGTGCCAGCAGCCAAGGAGGATTTACAGATACGCAGTATTTT.